The 3 T cell receptor beta chains below come from one sample, sequenced in a study of HIV-infected children after antiretroviral therapy interruption. Treatment noted: PENTA 11 planned treatment interruption arm or continuous ART arm. Unique molecular identifiers were included in an RNA-based 3' RACE TCR library. TCRdb processed the 3' RACE reads anew with MiXCR; each CDR3 protein has one entry. The sample lists about 89,000 distinct CDR3 sequences; about 7.2% were seen once. The input for sequencing was CD45RA+ CD4+ T cells from PBMCs, pooled from several time points, taken from a donor given antiretroviral therapy, either interrupted or continuous. Sample subset: naive CD4+ CD45RA+ CD45RO- T cells. These TCRs come from a pool of human donors with HIV.

This chain connects TRBV27 to TRBJ2-2, with D perhaps matching TRBD1 (5 bases). Germline V gene lookup returns CDR1 MNHEY and CDR2 SMNVEV (reference sequence). CDR3 length: 15 amino acids. Trimming shortened V by 5 bases and J by 6 bases, and 16 bases separated the two germline ends. For the CDR3, the DNA is TGTGCCAGCAGTCTTCTAATGACAGTATCCGGGGAGCTGTTTTTT. It codes for CASSLLMTVSGELFF.

This clonotype was found many times. The chain links TRBV6-5 to TRBJ1-2, with D unclear. The germline V gene has CDR1 MNHEY and CDR2 SVGAGI. CDR3 length: 15 amino acids. With 4 bases removed from V and 4 bases from J, the gap between germline ends came to 16 bases. CDR3 in DNA: TGTGCCAGCAGTTCCAGACCAGCTATTCTCTATGGCTACACCTTC. Translation gives CASSSRPAILYGYTF.

This clonotype was seen at least ten times. V gene TRBV20-1 combines with J gene TRBJ2-1, with 13 bases lining up with TRBD2. CDR3 size: 15 residues. The junction had 5 bases not matched to a gene; V was cut back by 5 bases and J by 4 bases. Germline V gene data show CDR1 as DFQATT and CDR2 as SNEGSKA (reference sequence). CDR3 sequence reads: CSAPQGLAGYNEQFF. The CDR3 bases are TGCAGTGCTCCACAGGGACTAGCGGGGTACAATGAGCAGTTCTTC.